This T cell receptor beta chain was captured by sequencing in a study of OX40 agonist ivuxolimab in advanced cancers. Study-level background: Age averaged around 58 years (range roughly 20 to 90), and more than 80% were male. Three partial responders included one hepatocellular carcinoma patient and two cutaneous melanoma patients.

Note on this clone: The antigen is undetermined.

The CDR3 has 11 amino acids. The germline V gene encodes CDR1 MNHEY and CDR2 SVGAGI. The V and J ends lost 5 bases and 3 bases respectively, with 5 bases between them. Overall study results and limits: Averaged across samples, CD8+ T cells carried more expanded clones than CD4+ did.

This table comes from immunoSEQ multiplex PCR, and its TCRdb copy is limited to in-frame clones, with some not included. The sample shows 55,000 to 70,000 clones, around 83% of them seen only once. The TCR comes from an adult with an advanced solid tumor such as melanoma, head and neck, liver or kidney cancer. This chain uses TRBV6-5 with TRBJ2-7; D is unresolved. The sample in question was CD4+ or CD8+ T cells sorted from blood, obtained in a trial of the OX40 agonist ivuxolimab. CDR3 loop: CASSRDYEQYF. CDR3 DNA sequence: TGTGCCAGCAGTCGCGACTACGAGCAGTACTTC.